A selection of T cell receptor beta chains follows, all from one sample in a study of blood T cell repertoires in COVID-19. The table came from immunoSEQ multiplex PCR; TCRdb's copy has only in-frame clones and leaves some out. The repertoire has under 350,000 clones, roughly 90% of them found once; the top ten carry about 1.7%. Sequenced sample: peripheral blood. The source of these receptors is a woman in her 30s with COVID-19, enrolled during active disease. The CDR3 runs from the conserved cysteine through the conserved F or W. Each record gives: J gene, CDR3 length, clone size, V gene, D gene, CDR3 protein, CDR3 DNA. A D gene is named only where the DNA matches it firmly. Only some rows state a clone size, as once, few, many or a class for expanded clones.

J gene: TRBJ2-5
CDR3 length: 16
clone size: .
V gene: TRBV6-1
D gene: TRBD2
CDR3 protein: CASSELGTSSRETQYF
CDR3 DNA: TGTGCCAGCAGTGAGCTGGGGACTAGCAGCCGAGAGACCCAGTACTTC

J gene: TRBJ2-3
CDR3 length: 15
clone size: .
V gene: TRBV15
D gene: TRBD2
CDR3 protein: CATSPGGSSTDTQYF
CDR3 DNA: TGTGCCACCAGCCCGGGGGGTTCTTCCACAGATACGCAGTATTTT

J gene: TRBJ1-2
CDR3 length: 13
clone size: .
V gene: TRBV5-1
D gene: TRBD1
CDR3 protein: CASSPADRNGYTF
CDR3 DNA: TGCGCCAGCAGCCCCGCGGACAGGAATGGCTACACCTTC

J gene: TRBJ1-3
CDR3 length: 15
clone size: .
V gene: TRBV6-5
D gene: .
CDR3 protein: CASSNDRRSGNTIYF
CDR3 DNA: TGTGCCAGCAGCAATGACAGGCGGTCTGGAAACACCATATATTTT

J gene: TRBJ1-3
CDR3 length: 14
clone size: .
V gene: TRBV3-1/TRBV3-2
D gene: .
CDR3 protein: CASSQRGAGNTIYF
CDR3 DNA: TGTGCCAGCAGCCAACGGGGGGCTGGAAACACCATATATTTT

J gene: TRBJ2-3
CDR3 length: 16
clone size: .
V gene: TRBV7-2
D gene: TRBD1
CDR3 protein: CASSYGTGVSTDTQYF
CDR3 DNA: TGTGCCAGCAGCTATGGGACAGGGGTTAGCACAGATACGCAGTATTTT

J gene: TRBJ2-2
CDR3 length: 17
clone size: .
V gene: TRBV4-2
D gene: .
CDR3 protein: CASSQEAVLMDTGELFF
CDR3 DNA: TGTGCCAGCAGCCAAGAAGCTGTCTTAATGGACACCGGGGAGCTGTTTTTT

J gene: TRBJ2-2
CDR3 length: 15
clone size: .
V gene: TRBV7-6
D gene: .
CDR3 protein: CASSWAPGETGELFF
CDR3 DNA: TGTGCCAGCAGTTGGGCCCCAGGGGAAACCGGGGAGCTGTTTTTT

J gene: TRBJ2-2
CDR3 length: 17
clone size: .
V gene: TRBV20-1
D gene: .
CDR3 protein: CSASQGFSVKNTGELFF
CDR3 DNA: TGCAGTGCTAGTCAGGGGTTTTCGGTGAAGAACACCGGGGAGCTGTTTTTT

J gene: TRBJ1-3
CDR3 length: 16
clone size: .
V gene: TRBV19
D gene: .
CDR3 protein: CASSPPTVSSGNTIYF
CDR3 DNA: TGTGCCAGTAGTCCCCCGACAGTCTCCTCTGGAAACACCATATATTTT

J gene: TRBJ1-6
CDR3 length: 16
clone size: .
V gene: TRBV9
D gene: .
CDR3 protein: CASSPRGGRRNSPLHF
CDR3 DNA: TGTGCCAGCAGCCCCCGGGGGGGGAGACGTAATTCACCCCTCCACTTT

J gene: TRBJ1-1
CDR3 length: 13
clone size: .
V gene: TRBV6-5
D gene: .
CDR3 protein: CASTERRDTEAFF
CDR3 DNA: TGTGCCAGCACCGAACGGCGGGACACTGAAGCTTTCTTT

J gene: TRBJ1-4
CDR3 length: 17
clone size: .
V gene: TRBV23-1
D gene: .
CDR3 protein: CASSQSPGSGYPEKLFF
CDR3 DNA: TGCGCCAGCAGTCAATCGCCAGGGTCCGGATACCCTGAAAAACTGTTTTTT

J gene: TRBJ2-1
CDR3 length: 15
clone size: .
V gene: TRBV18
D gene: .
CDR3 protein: CASSLSGLGGDEQFF
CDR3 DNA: TGTGCCAGCTCCCTCTCCGGCCTTGGAGGCGATGAGCAGTTCTTC

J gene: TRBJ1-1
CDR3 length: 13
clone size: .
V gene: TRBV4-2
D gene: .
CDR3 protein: CASSQDISAEAFF
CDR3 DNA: TGTGCCAGCAGCCAAGATATATCGGCTGAAGCTTTCTTT

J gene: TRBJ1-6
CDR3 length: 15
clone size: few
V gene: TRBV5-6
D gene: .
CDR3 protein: CASSYRQKDNSPLHF
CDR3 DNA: TGTGCCAGCAGCTACCGACAGAAGGATAATTCACCCCTCCACTTT

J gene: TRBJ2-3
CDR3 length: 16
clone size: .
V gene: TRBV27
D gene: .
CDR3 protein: CASSLGRGSSTDTQYF
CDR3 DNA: TGTGCCAGCAGTTTGGGGCGGGGCTCTAGCACAGATACGCAGTATTTT

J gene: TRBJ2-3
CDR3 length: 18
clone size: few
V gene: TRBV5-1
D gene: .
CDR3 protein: CASSLGALRRGTTDTQYF
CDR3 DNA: TGCGCCAGCAGCTTGGGAGCCCTCCGAAGGGGAACCACAGATACGCAGTATTTT

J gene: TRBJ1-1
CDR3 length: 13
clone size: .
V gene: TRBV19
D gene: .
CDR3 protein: CASRKGLETEAFF
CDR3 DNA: TGTGCCAGTCGGAAGGGGTTAGAGACTGAAGCTTTCTTT

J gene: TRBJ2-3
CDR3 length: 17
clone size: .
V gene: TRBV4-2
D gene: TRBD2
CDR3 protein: CASSQDGAAGGRDTQYF
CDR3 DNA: TGTGCCAGCAGCCAAGATGGTGCAGCGGGGGGGAGAGATACGCAGTATTTT

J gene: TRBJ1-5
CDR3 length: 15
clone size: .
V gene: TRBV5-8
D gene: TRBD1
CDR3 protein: CASSLWGQRNQPQHF
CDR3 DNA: TGTGCCAGCAGCTTGTGGGGACAGCGCAATCAGCCCCAGCATTTT

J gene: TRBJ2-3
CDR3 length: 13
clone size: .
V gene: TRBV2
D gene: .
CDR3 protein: CASRRSGTDTQYF
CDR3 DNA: TGTGCCAGCAGACGCTCAGGCACAGATACGCAGTATTTT

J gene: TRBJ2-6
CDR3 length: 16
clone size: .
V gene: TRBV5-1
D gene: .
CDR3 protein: CASSLAPRSGANVLTF
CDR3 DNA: TGCGCCAGCAGCTTGGCTCCTCGCTCTGGGGCCAACGTCCTGACTTTC

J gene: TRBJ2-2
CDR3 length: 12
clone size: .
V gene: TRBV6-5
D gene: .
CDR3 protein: CASMLLSGELFF
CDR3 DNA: TGTGCCAGCATGCTTCTGAGCGGGGAGCTGTTTTTT

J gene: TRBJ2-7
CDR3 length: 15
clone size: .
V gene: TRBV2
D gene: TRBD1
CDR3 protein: CASSGPRDRPDEQYF
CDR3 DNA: TGTGCCAGCAGCGGACCCCGGGACAGGCCCGACGAGCAGTACTTC

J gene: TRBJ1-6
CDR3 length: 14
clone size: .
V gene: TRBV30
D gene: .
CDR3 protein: CAWATQGNTTPLHF
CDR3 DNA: TGTGCCTGGGCGACCCAGGGGAATACGACACCCCTCCACTTT

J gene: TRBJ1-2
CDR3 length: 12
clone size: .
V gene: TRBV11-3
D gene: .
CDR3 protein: CASSGRNYGYTF
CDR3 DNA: TGTGCCAGCAGTGGCCGCAACTATGGCTACACCTTC

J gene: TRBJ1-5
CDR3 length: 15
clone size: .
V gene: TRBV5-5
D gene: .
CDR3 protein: CASSSDADSNQPQHF
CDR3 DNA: TGTGCCAGCAGCAGCGACGCAGATAGCAATCAGCCCCAGCATTTT

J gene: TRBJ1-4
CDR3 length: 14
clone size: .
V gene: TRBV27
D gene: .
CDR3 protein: CASSPILTNEKLFF
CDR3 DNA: TGTGCCAGCAGTCCGATACTAACTAATGAAAAACTGTTTTTT

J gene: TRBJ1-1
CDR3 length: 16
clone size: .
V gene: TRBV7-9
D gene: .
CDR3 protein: CATHGSGGWLNTEAFF
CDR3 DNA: TGTGCCACCCACGGATCGGGAGGCTGGTTGAACACTGAAGCTTTCTTT

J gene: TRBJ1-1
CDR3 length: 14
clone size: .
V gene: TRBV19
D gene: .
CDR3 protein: CASKRYREHPEAFF
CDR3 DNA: TGTGCCAGTAAGCGTTACAGGGAGCACCCTGAAGCTTTCTTT

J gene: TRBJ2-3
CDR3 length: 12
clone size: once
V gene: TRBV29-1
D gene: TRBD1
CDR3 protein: CSVGTGTDTQYF
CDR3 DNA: TGCAGCGTCGGGACAGGGACAGATACGCAGTATTTT

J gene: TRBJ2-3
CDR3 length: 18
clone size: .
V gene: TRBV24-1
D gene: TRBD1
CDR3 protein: CATSGPGQGVSSTDTQYF
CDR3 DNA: TGTGCCACCAGTGGGCCGGGACAGGGCGTTTCTAGCACAGATACGCAGTATTTT

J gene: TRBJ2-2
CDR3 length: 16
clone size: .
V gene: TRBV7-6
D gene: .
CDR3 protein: CASSIDRISNTGELFF
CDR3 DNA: TGTGCCAGCAGCATAGACAGGATCTCGAACACCGGGGAGCTGTTTTTT

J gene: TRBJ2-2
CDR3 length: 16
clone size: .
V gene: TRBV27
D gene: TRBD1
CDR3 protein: CASSFLGQGAIGELFF
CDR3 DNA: TGTGCCAGCAGTTTCTTGGGACAGGGGGCAATCGGGGAGCTGTTTTTT

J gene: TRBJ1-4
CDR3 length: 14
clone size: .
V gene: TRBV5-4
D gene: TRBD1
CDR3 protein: CASSRDRGTEKLFF
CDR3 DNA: TGTGCCAGCAGCCGAGACAGGGGGACTGAAAAACTGTTTTTT

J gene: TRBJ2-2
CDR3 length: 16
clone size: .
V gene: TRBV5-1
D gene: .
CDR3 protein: CASSPRGLWDTGELFF
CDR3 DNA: TGCGCCAGCAGCCCCCGCGGCCTGTGGGACACCGGGGAGCTGTTTTTT

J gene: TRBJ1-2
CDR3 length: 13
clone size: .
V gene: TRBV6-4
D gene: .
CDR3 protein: CASRDTGDYGYTF
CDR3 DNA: TGTGCCAGCAGGGATACAGGAGACTATGGCTACACCTTC

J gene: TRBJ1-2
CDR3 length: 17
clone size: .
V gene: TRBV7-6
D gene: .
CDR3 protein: CASSSLMGAGVNYGYTF
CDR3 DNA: TGTGCCAGCAGCTCACTGATGGGGGCTGGGGTAAACTATGGCTACACCTTC

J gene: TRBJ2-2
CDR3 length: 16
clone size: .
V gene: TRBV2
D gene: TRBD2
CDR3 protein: CASRPGLAGGRGELFF
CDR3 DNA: TGTGCCAGCAGGCCGGGACTAGCGGGGGGGCGCGGGGAGCTGTTTTTT

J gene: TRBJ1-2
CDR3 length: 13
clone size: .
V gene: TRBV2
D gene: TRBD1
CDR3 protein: CASSGDSQGSYTF
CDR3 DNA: TGTGCCAGCAGTGGGGACAGCCAAGGAAGCTACACCTTC

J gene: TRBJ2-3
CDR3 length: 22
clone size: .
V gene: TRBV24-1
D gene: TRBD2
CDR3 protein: CATSDLGPWVLAGGTSTDTQYF
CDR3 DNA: TGTGCCACCAGTGATTTGGGCCCCTGGGTACTAGCGGGGGGCACGAGCACAGATACGCAGTATTTT

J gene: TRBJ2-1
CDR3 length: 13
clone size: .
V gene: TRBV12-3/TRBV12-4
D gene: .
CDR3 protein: CACGKWEANEQFF
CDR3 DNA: TGTGCCTGCGGGAAATGGGAGGCCAATGAGCAGTTCTTC

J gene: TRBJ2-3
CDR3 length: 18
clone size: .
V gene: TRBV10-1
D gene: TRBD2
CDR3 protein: CASSEASGGAMGTDTQYF
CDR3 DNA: TGCGCCAGCAGTGAGGCCAGCGGGGGGGCCATGGGAACAGATACGCAGTATTTT

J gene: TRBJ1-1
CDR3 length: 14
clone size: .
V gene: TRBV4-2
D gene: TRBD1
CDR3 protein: CASSQGWTGSKAFF
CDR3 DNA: TGTGCCAGCAGCCAAGGGTGGACAGGGTCTAAAGCTTTCTTT

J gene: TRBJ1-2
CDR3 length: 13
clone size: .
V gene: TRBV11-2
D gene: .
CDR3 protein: CASSLARNYGYTF
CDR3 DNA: TGTGCCAGCAGCTTAGCTAGAAACTATGGCTACACCTTC

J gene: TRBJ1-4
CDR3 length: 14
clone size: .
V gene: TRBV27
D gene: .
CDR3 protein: CASSFGGYNEKLFF
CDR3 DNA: TGTGCCAGCAGTTTTGGCGGTTATAATGAAAAACTGTTTTTT

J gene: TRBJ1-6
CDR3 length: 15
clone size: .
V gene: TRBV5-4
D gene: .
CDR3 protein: CASSFKGSYNSPLHF
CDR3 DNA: TGTGCCAGCAGCTTTAAAGGGAGCTATAATTCACCCCTCCACTTT

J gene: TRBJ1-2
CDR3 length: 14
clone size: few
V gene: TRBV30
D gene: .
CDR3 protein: CAWKAAGGNYGYTF
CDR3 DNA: TGTGCCTGGAAGGCTGCGGGGGGCAACTATGGCTACACCTTC

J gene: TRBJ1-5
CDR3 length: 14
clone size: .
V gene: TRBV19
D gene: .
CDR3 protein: CASSIEGREQPQHF
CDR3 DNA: TGTGCCAGTAGTATCGAGGGCCGGGAACAGCCCCAGCATTTT

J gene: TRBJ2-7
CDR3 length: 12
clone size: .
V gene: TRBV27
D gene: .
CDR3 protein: CASSSRGYEQYF
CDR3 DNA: TGTGCCAGCAGTTCCAGGGGTTACGAGCAGTACTTC

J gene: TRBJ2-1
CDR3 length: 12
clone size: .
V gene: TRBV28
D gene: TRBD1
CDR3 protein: CATAGGLYEQFF
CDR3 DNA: TGTGCCACGGCAGGGGGTCTATATGAGCAGTTCTTC

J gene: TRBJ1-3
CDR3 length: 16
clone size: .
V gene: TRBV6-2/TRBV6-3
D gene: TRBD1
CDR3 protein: CASSPGTGRAGNTIYF
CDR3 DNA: TGTGCCAGCAGCCCCGGGACAGGAAGAGCTGGAAACACCATATATTTT

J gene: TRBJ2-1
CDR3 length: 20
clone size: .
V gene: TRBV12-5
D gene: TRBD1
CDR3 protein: CASGRRAVTLWGQGEHEQFF
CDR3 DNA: TGTGCTAGTGGTCGACGAGCCGTAACATTGTGGGGACAGGGGGAGCATGAGCAGTTCTTC

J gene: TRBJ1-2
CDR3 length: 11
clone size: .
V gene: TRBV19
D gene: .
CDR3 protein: CASRTGDGYTF
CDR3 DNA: TGTGCCAGTAGGACAGGAGATGGCTACACCTTC

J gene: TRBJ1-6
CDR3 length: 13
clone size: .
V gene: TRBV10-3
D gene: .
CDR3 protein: CAIARGDNSPLHF
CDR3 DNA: TGTGCCATCGCCAGGGGAGATAATTCACCCCTCCACTTT

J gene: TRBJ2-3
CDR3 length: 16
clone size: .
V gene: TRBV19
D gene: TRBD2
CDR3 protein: CASSTQTSAEEDTQYF
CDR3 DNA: TGTGCCAGTAGTACACAGACTAGCGCGGAGGAGGATACGCAGTATTTT